This TCR beta chain was retrieved from a study of beta chain features in type 1 diabetes. Study as a whole: Across the samples, 90 million to 120 million sorted cells were examined in total. Study-wide results and limits: Shorter TCRB CDR3s, moderately but significantly so, were found in Type 1 diabetes patients in all four CD4+ subsets. Compared with healthy donors, patients appeared to share more similar naive, central memory and regulatory TCRB repertoires.

A word on this clone: Its antigen remains unknown.

cDNA synthesis used the whole RNA isolate, giving expressed TCRB sequences. The average read count of naive, central memory and regulatory T cell samples was about 3.57 million. Assay used: immunoSEQ multiplex PCR; TCRdb lists only in-frame clones, some missing. The sample records 200,000 to 300,000 clones, 9.5% to 13% being singletons. Germline CDR1 and CDR2: SNHLY and FYNNEI. V lost 6 bases, J lost 8 bases, and 2 bases stayed unmatched. This CDR3 is 12 amino acids long. One heparinised draw, averaging about 116 mL, was taken per donor. This TCR derives from a young man with type 1 diabetes. Sample: naive CD4+ T cells from blood. The rearrangement uses TRBV2 and TRBJ2-1, with 9 bases fitting TRBD1. CDR3 sequence: CASRDRGDEQFF. In DNA form, the CDR3 reads TGTGCCAGCAGGGACAGGGGTGATGAGCAGTTCTTC.